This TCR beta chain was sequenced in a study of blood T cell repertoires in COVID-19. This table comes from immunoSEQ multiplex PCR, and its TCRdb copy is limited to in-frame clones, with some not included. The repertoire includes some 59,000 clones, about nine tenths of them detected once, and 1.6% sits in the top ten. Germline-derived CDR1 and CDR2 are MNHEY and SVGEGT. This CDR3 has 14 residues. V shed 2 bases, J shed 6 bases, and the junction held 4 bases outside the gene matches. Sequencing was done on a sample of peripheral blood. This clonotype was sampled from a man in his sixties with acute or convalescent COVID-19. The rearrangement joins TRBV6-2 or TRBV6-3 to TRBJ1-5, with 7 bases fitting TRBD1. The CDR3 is CASSYRDSGQPQHF. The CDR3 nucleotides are TGTGCCAGCAGTTACCGGGACAGTGGTCAGCCCCAGCATTTT.